This T cell receptor beta chain was sequenced for a study of T cell responses to AZD1222 COVID-19 vaccine. Only in-frame clones appear in the TCRdb table, and some are missing; sequencing was by immunoSEQ multiplex PCR. The sample includes over 130,000 clones, around 94% of them seen just once. The V gene lost 1 base and the J gene lost 9 bases, with 10 bases spanning the gap. Germline values: CDR1 LGHDT, CDR2 YNNKEL (reference sequence). The CDR3 sequence is 13 residues long. This sequence was found in an adult in good health. The chain uses TRBV3-1 (or the pseudogene TRBV3-2) and TRBJ1-5; D is uncertain. Sequenced here: peripheral blood, sampled on day 0 of AZD1222 vaccination. Here the CDR3 DNA reads TGTGCCAGCAGCCAAGGAGAGGGTGCGCCCCAGCATTTT. It yields the protein CASSQGEGAPQHF.